Listed below are T cell receptor beta chains from one sample, sequenced in a study of cytomegalovirus exposure and HLA in healthy donors. The protocol was immunoSEQ multiplex PCR, while the TCRdb copy is restricted to in-frame clones and leaves out a portion. This sample carries 90,000 to 120,000 clones, 65% to 75% of them seen once, and the ten largest clones take approximately 4.3%. Sequencing was carried out using PBMCs. The receptors originated from a woman between 18 and 29 years old in good health and CMV-seropositive. Each CDR3 is given with its conserved first and last residue. Clone size appears in some rows only: once, few, many, or a class for an expanded clone.

-	TRBV30	TRBJ2-7	CAWSDHQLAGVHEQYF
-	TRBV7-3	TRBJ2-3	CASSPGEGAGTDTQYF
-	TRBV28	TRBJ2-3	CASSFTSGGGDTQYF
-	TRBV30	TRBJ2-7	CACHPPGQGYEQYF
-	TRBV5-1	TRBJ1-2	CASSPIQETFYGYTF
-	TRBV12-2	TRBJ2-7	CASRLKASGMTYEQYF
-	TRBV12-5	TRBJ2-1	CASGAYSGLFYNEQFF
-	TRBV7-9	TRBJ1-1	CASSLGGGPTEAFF
-	TRBV29-1	TRBJ2-7	CSVGGLGGPYEQYF
-	TRBV10-2	TRBJ2-5	CASSESSGFQETQYF
few	TRBV5-1	TRBJ2-1	CASSLVAVSYNEQFF